One sample yielded the 12 T cell receptor beta chains listed below, sequenced in a study of early T cells in non-severe SARS-CoV-2 infection. MiXCR was run by TCRdb on the 5' RACE reads, yielding one entry per CDR3 protein. The sample records tens of thousands of distinct CDR3 sequences, about 15% being singletons. Sequencing used whole blood, obtained at baseline. The receptors here all came from an adult who was a healthcare worker with PCR-confirmed SARS-CoV-2 infection or an uninfected control (not recorded which).

In its sample, this clonotype was seen a few times. The CDR3: CATSAGQGASEAFF. CDR3 nucleotide sequence: TGTGCCACCAGTGCGGGACAGGGGGCAAGTGAAGCTTTCTTT. The J gene is TRBJ1-1, the V gene TRBV24-1, with 12 bases identical to TRBD1. The CDR3 loop spans 14 amino acids. Germline trimming cut 5 bases from V and 7 bases from J; bases unmatched to any gene: 4. Germline V gene sequence: CDR1 KGHDR, CDR2 SFDVKD.

The V and J genes are TRBV12-3 or TRBV12-4 and TRBJ2-3; D may correspond to TRBD1 or TRBD2 (5 bases each). The CDR3 length is 14 residues. The V gene lost 1 base and the J gene lost 7 bases, with 12 bases spanning the gap. In DNA, the CDR3 is TGTGCCAGCAGTTTAGGGGGCGGGCCCAATACGCAGTATTTT. Residues: CASSLGGGPNTQYF.

The sample holds a few counts of this clonotype. V usage is TRBV24-1 and J usage is TRBJ2-3, with a possible D match to TRBD2 (7 bases). The germline V gene has CDR1 KGHDR and CDR2 SFDVKD. V lost 1 base to trimming and J lost 6 bases, with 16 bases between them. This CDR3 is built from 16 residues. Here the CDR3 reads CATSDFPSGQWDTQYF. The CDR3 DNA sequence: TGTGCCACCAGTGATTTTCCTAGCGGACAGTGGGATACGCAGTATTTT.

This clonotype was recorded a few times. This sequence joins TRBV7-3 and TRBJ2-2, with 7 bases that match TRBD2. V shed 8 bases and J 4 bases; nucleotides not matched to a gene: 7. Germline assignment: CDR1 SGHTA and CDR2 FQGTGA. The CDR3 is 14 residues long. CDR3 protein: CASGPGGSTGELFF. The CDR3 DNA sequence: TGTGCCAGCGGGCCGGGAGGTTCCACCGGGGAGCTGTTTTTT.

This clonotype was detected ten times or more. The CDR3 DNA is TGTGCCAGCAGCCGAGGAGGCTACGCGTTGGCGACCTACGAGCAGTACTTC. Protein: CASSRGGYALATYEQYF. This chain links TRBV2 with TRBJ2-7; a possible D gene is TRBD2 (5 bases). Trimming left V 6 bases short and J 2 bases short, with 23 bases between. CDR1 and CDR2 from the germline V gene are SNHLY and FYNNEI. This CDR3 spans 17 amino acids.

This clonotype has a handful of counts. The V call is TRBV6-1, the J call TRBJ1-5; D is uncertain. V lost 6 bases to trimming and J lost 4 bases, with 16 bases between them. The V gene's germline CDR1 is MNHNS and CDR2 SASEGT. This CDR3 has 15 residues. CDR3 residues: CASRNTGSGNQPQHF. The CDR3 region has the DNA TGTGCCAGCAGAAATACCGGGTCCGGGAATCAGCCCCAGCATTTT.

Ten or more counts support this clonotype. V gene TRBV30 combines with J gene TRBJ1-5; the D gene is possibly TRBD1 (6 bases). CDR3 length: 14 amino acids. The V end was cut by 0 bases, the J end by 2 bases, with 8 bases between. Per the germline V gene, CDR1 is GTSNPN and CDR2 is SVGIG (reference sequence). CDR3 in amino acids: CAWSVHRGNQPQHF. The DNA of the CDR3 is TGTGCCTGGAGTGTACACAGGGGCAATCAGCCCCAGCATTTT. The variable domain in full, with the rest retrieved from reference TRBV30 and TRBJ1-5, is SQTIHQWPATLVQPVGSPLSLECTVEGTSNPNLYWYRQAAGRGLQLLFYSVGIGQISSEVPQNLSASRPQDRQFILSSKKLLLSDSGFYLCAWSVHRGNQPQHFGDGTRLSIL.

The chain links TRBV7-3 to TRBJ2-1, with D perhaps TRBD2 (6 bases). The ends were cut back, 2 bases at V and 2 bases at J, with 10 bases in the middle. The germline V gene has CDR1 SGHTA and CDR2 FQGTGA. The CDR3 sequence is 15 residues long. CDR3 bases: TGTGCCAGCAGCTTAGGCGGGAACACCTACAATGAGCAGTTCTTC. Translation gives CASSLGGNTYNEQFF.

There are a few counts of this clonotype. The chain recombines TRBV27 with TRBJ2-2; D may be TRBD1 or TRBD2 (5 bases each). The ends were cut back, 4 bases at V and 7 bases at J, with 10 bases in the middle. This CDR3 contains 13 residues. Per the germline V gene, CDR1 is MNHEY and CDR2 is SMNVEV (reference sequence). The CDR3 DNA follows: TGTGCCAGCAGTTCCTGGGGGTACGGGGAGCTGTTTTTT. This encodes CASSSWGYGELFF.

This clonotype was detected ten times or more. This rearrangement joins TRBV20-1 to TRBJ2-2; 9 bases fit TRBD1. With 2 bases clipped from V and 1 base from J, the junction kept 5 bases outside the gene matches. Germline V CDR1 and CDR2: DFQATT, SNEGSKA (reference sequence). The CDR3 is 16 amino acids. The CDR3 DNA sequence: TGCAGTGCTAGACATCGGGACAGGGAGAACACCGGGGAGCTGTTTTTT. Its protein is CSARHRDRENTGELFF.

This clonotype has just a few counts. V is TRBV20-1 and J is TRBJ2-1; 11 bases agree with TRBD2. The CDR3 totals 15 residues. Trimming at V came to 1 base and at J to 8 bases, leaving 7 bases not matched to a gene. The V gene's germline CDR1 is DFQATT and CDR2 SNEGSKA (reference sequence). The CDR3 nucleotides are TGCAGTGCTAGAGTACGTAGCGGGAGGGCGGATGAGCAGTTCTTC. Its protein product is CSARVRSGRADEQFF.

This clonotype has more than one count but fewer than ten. The chain joins TRBV18 to TRBJ2-5; D perhaps matches TRBD1 (6 bases). This CDR3 contains 14 residues. The germline V gene has CDR1 KGHSH and CDR2 LQKENI. V was pared by 3 bases and J by 5 bases, with 13 bases between. The chain's CDR3 is CASSPTTGRETQYF. CDR3 coding DNA: TGTGCCAGCTCACCCACTACAGGGCGGGAGACCCAGTACTTC.